This TCR beta chain was identified in a study of human T cells and chemical hapten exposure (dated by TCRdb to about 2021). At the level of the whole study: For sensitization, 2% DPC in acetone was applied to a roughly 2 cm by roughly 2 cm area of upper inner arm skin. Blood samples were taken from patients before sensitization (week 0) and at 2, 6 and about 24 weeks after DPC sensitization. Patch testing was performed on the upper back with Finn chambers containing 0.01% DPC, and the patch tests were scored after 6 days according to International Contact Dermatitis Research Group standards. Libraries were pooled for sequencing, and per-sample TCR yields varied mainly because of small differences in library volumes within the pool. Some 29 alopecia patients gave blood for TCR sequencing at one to four time points (pre-sensitization, 2, 6 and 24 weeks). Throughout the study period of about 25 weeks, patients also received therapeutic DPC doses to the scalp every week. The mostly female patient cohort included alopecia areata with under or over 50% scalp involvement, alopecia totalis and alopecia universalis. This study followed changes in the peripheral blood TCR repertoire in vivo during primary and secondary sensitization of alopecia patients to the hapten diphenylcyclopropenone (DPC).

This clonotype was seen a few times. Its antigen target is currently unknown. Base qualities are not provided; no much larger clone lies one nucleotide away. Paper-wide results and their limitations: After repeated subsampling, changes were observed in the strength of the expansion versus patch-test correlation and in the threshold at which the correlation became significant. DPC sensitization did not change how many TCRs were above 1 in 1000 frequency, and no evidence was found of alterations in global repertoire structure. Patch test score correlated positively with the number of PT1 expanded TCRs, reaching significance at thresholds 8, 16 and 32 but not at 4. Compared with pre-sensitization or healthy control sets, expanded TCRs formed significantly more large CDR3 similarity clusters, which is consistent with antigen-driven responses. All patients had alopecia, a presumed autoimmune disease, so their immune response might differ from that of healthy individuals.

The trim is 6 bases for V and 4 bases for J, with a gap of 11 bases between the germline ends. Taken from the germline V gene, the CDR1 and CDR2 loops are SQVTM and ANQGSEA. The CDR3 sequence holds 12 residues, the cysteine and phenylalanine included. Only CDR3 DNA remains: 36 bases, in frame from the first base. The library came from RACE. TCRdb names NextSeq 500 as the instrument used. During library preparation, unique molecular identifiers were attached to individual cDNA molecules so that TCRs could be counted in a quantitative, reproducible way. Each blood RNA sample was used to sequence both TCR alpha and TCR beta chains. Per the source publication's procedure: Samples had a median of about 96,000 TCRs, with a range from roughly 23,224 to 700,000. V, J and CDR3 annotation of the TCR reads was performed with the Decombinator software suite. To make PS versus PT1 abundance plots, every sample was subsampled to the same number of TCRs (28,000). TCRs were defined as expanded if absent before sensitization and observed at least eight times at the 2-week time point. Using fastp trimming at Q25 and MiXCR clonotype assembly, TCRdb reanalyzed the public sequencing data and kept in-frame beta chains. Rows merge per CDR3 protein into single entries with the most common DNA and genes. The V and J calls reflect TCRdb's pipeline rather than the authors' work. This sample is represented by about 80,000 distinct CDR3 sequences; 10% of them were singletons. Of the sample, about 1.5% falls within the top ten clones.

This specimen's time point label, per the study, means: patch test 1, 2 weeks after DPC sensitization. The sample's treatment or condition, from its label and the paper: therapeutic diphenylcyclopropenone sensitization with weekly scalp DPC. At each patch-test visit, blood was drawn before the patch test was applied. Patients were considered eligible if aged 18 to 70, diagnosed with alopecia and deemed suitable for DPC therapy, and patients were excluded if pregnant. Total RNA was extracted from unfractionated whole blood that had been collected in Tempus Blood RNA tubes. The specimen comprised whole blood, sampled in connection with sensitization to the hapten diphenylcyclopropenone (DPC). The source of this sequence is a woman between 50 and 59 years old with alopecia areata. Some clones in this sample may be carry-over from other donors' samples. The chain was built from TRBV29-1 and TRBJ2-3; the D gene is possibly TRBD2, with 6 bases matching. The CDR3 reads CSVWDSADTQYF. The nucleotide sequence reads TGCAGCGTCTGGGACTCAGCAGATACGCAGTATTTT.